One sample yielded the 20 T cell receptor beta chains listed below, sequenced in a study of T cell repertoires in cytomegalovirus infection. In TCRdb, the reads were re-called with MiXCR into one record per CDR3 protein. The data hold around 170,000 distinct CDR3 sequences, with approximately 14% observed a single time. Specimen: PBMCs. These receptors were collected from a human donor in good health (CMV status not recorded). Some clones in this sample may be carry-over from other donors' samples.

In the case of this clonotype: A much larger clone lies one base from this, so it may be a read error. The chain uses TRBV7-6 and TRBJ2-7, with TRBD1 identical over 8 bases. This CDR3 is built from 14 residues. Per the germline V gene, CDR1 is SGHVS and CDR2 is FNYEAQ. CDR3 sequence reads: CASSYVDRGYEQSF. DNA for the CDR3: TGTGCCAGCAGCTACGTCGACAGGGGCTACGAGCAGTCCTTC.

This clonotype was seen many times. V gene TRBV10-3 combines with J gene TRBJ2-5; D gene ambiguous. Germline values: CDR1 ENHRY, CDR2 SYGVKD. The V end lost 2 bases, the J end lost 2 bases, and 12 bases lay between the germline ends. CDR3 length: 15 residues. The DNA of the CDR3 is TGTGCCATCAGTGAGGGGCAGGATCGGCAAGAGACCCAGTACTTC. This codes for CAISEGQDRQETQYF.

This clonotype was recorded many times. This sequence joins TRBV7-2 and TRBJ1-1; possibly TRBD1 for D (5 bases). The CDR3 length is 14 residues. Trimming took 5 bases from V and 1 from J, leaving 11 bases between them. The germline gives CDR1 SGHTA, CDR2 FQGNSA. CDR3 residues: CASSRTLRNTEAFF. The DNA for the CDR3 is TGTGCCAGCAGCCGGACACTTAGGAACACTGAAGCTTTCTTT.

This clonotype was detected ten times or more. CDR3 amino acids: CASSQVVGNTEAFF. In DNA, the CDR3 is TGCGCCAGCAGCCAAGTAGTGGGGAACACTGAAGCTTTCTTT. This rearrangement joins TRBV4-3 to TRBJ1-1; D remains ambiguous. With 1 base removed from V and 1 base from J, the gap between germline ends came to 7 bases. This CDR3 spans 14 amino acids. Per the germline V gene, CDR1 is LGHNA and CDR2 is YSLEER.

In this sample, this clonotype turned up a few times. The V and J genes are TRBV29-1 and TRBJ2-7; the match to TRBD2 covers 9 bases. The germline CDR1 and CDR2 sequences are SQVTM and ANQGSEA. Trimming cost V 2 bases and J 7 bases; bases outside gene matches: 15. The CDR3 runs 16 residues. The CDR3 protein is CSVETRGSGRAWEQYF. Here the CDR3 DNA reads TGCAGCGTTGAAACCAGGGGTAGCGGGAGAGCATGGGAGCAGTACTTC.

This clonotype has a count of ten or more. The chain carries TRBV7-9 and TRBJ1-4; TRBD1 agrees at 7 bases. CDR3 length equals 17 residues. The ends lost 2 bases at V and 4 bases at J; junction bases unmatched: 10. Germline values: CDR1 SEHNR, CDR2 FQNEAQ (reference sequence). CDR3 protein: CASSLLKGQSRNEKLFF. DNA for the CDR3: TGTGCCAGCAGCTTATTGAAGGGACAGTCCCGTAATGAAAAACTGTTTTTT.

This clonotype was detected ten times or more. This rearrangement joins TRBV7-9 to TRBJ1-5, with no clear D. The CDR3 runs 16 residues. Germline CDR1 and CDR2: SEHNR and FQNEAQ (reference sequence). V dropped 1 base and J dropped 4 bases, with 14 bases sitting between them. The CDR3 loop is CASSLEVGGFNQPQHF. CDR3 nucleotides: TGTGCCAGCAGCTTAGAAGTAGGAGGCTTTAATCAGCCCCAGCATTTT.

This clonotype was observed a handful of times. This chain uses TRBV7-2 with TRBJ2-2, with 9 bases identical to TRBD2. Germline lookup yields CDR1 SGHTA and CDR2 FQGNSA. J was trimmed by 4 bases and V by 1 base; bases with no gene match: 4. The length of the CDR3 is 16 residues. The CDR3 coding sequence is TGTGCCAGCAGCTTAGTTTTTAGCGGGGGCACCGGGGAGCTGTTTTTT. Amino acid sequence: CASSLVFSGGTGELFF.

This clonotype occurred a few times. This chain uses TRBV2 with TRBJ2-5; weak D call: TRBD1 (5 bases). Per the germline V gene, CDR1 is SNHLY and CDR2 is FYNNEI. The CDR3 is 14 amino acids. V shed 1 base and J shed 0 bases, with 6 bases lying between them. The CDR3, as DNA: TGTGCCAGCAGTGAAGGACAGTACCAAGAGACCCAGTACTTC. Translating gives CASSEGQYQETQYF.

V gene TRBV20-1 combines with J gene TRBJ1-5, with a possible D match to TRBD1 (5 bases). The CDR3 contains 13 residues. V was trimmed by 1 base and J by 4 bases, leaving 8 bases between them. In germline, CDR1 is DFQATT, CDR2 SNEGSKA (reference sequence). The CDR3 DNA is TGCAGTGCTAGAGCGGGGGTAAATCAGCCCCAGCATTTT. It translates to CSARAGVNQPQHF.

This clonotype was detected a few times. The chain has TRBV6-1 and TRBJ2-3; D gene unclear. The CDR3 runs 14 residues. CDR1 MNHNS and CDR2 SASEGT come from the germline V gene. Trimming took 5 bases from V and 2 from J, leaving 11 bases between them. CDR3 amino acids: CASSSFITTDTQYF. The DNA of the CDR3 is TGTGCCAGCAGTTCCTTCATTACCACAGATACGCAGTATTTT.

The chain recombines TRBV20-1 with TRBJ1-1, with D maybe TRBD1 (5 bases). Per germline, CDR1 DFQATT and CDR2 SNEGSKA (reference sequence). CDR3 size: 17 residues. Trimming removed 1 base at V and 0 bases at J, with 18 bases between. Here the CDR3 reads CSARGIRDGKMNTEAFF. In nucleotides, the CDR3 is TGCAGTGCTAGAGGTATCCGGGACGGAAAAATGAACACTGAAGCTTTCTTT.

The rearrangement uses TRBV6-2 or TRBV6-3 and TRBJ2-1; D perhaps matches TRBD1 (5 bases). CDR3 length: 15 amino acids. The V and J ends lost 6 bases and 7 bases respectively, with 19 bases between them. The germline V gene encodes CDR1 MNHEY and CDR2 SVGEGT. This CDR3 is CASRTDTLTRNEQFF. CDR3 DNA: TGTGCCAGCAGAACGGACACCCTTACACGGAATGAGCAGTTCTTC.

The sample holds many counts of this clonotype. This rearrangement joins TRBV7-2 to TRBJ2-3; no clear D. The V gene lost 5 bases and the J gene lost 9 bases, with 6 bases spanning the gap. Germline V CDR1 and CDR2: SGHTA, FQGNSA. The CDR3 is 10 amino acids. The CDR3 sequence is CASSHGTQYF. The CDR3 nucleotides are TGTGCCAGCAGCCATGGGACGCAGTATTTT.

This clonotype came up many times. The V gene is TRBV11-2, the J gene TRBJ1-1; D may be TRBD1 (5 bases). This CDR3 has 15 residues. Trimming cost V 5 bases and J 4 bases, with 17 bases left between them. The germline CDR1 and CDR2 sequences are SGHAT and FQNNGV. DNA for the CDR3: TGTGCCAGCAGCGTCGACAGTAGACTAGGCACTGAAGCTTTCTTT. Translation gives CASSVDSRLGTEAFF.

This clonotype was seen at least ten times. V and J are TRBV7-3 and TRBJ2-7, with 8 positions matching TRBD1. The CDR3 loop spans 16 amino acids. CDR1 and CDR2 from the germline V gene are SGHTA and FQGTGA. The trim removed 3 bases at V and 0 bases at J, leaving 7 bases unmatched. CDR3 residues: CASSFHGTGNSYEQYF. The DNA of the CDR3 is TGTGCCAGCAGCTTCCACGGGACAGGCAACTCCTACGAGCAGTACTTC.

This clonotype has just a few counts. This chain connects TRBV29-1 to TRBJ1-2, with TRBD1 matching over 9 bases. The CDR3 runs 12 residues. CDR1 and CDR2 (germline): SQVTM, ANQGSEA. V shed 6 bases and J 6 bases; nucleotides not matched to a gene: 5. The CDR3 protein is CSVPGTGNGYTF. The CDR3 DNA reads as TGCAGCGTCCCCGGGACAGGGAATGGCTACACCTTC.

This clonotype has ten or more counts. V usage is TRBV19 and J usage is TRBJ2-3; D unresolved. Trimming pared 4 bases from V and 3 bases from J, leaving 5 bases between. Germline V gives CDR1 LNHDA, CDR2 SQIVND (reference sequence). This CDR3 spans 12 amino acids. The CDR3 bases are TGTGCCAGTAGTACAAATACAGATACGCAGTATTTT. Encoded protein: CASSTNTDTQYF.

This clonotype was recorded at least ten times. The V call is TRBV7-2, the J call TRBJ1-4; D unclear. V lost 2 bases, J lost 8 bases, and 15 bases lay in between. The germline CDR1 and CDR2 sequences are SGHTA and FQGNSA. The CDR3 runs to 15 residues. CDR3 sequence: CASSLSTGGGEKLFF. CDR3 sequence (DNA): TGTGCCAGCAGCTTATCGACCGGAGGCGGGGAAAAACTGTTTTTT. Supplemented by reference TRBV7-2 and TRBJ1-4, the full variable domain reads GAGVSQSPSNKVTEKGKDVELRCDPISGHTALYWYRQSLGQGLEFLIYFQGNSAPDKSGLPSDRFSAERTGGSVSTLTIQRTQQEDSAVYLCASSLSTGGGEKLFFGSGTQLSVL.

This clonotype showed up many times. The CDR3 DNA sequence: TGTGCCAGCAGCTTAGGAGACAGGTTTAATGAAAAACTGTTTTTT. Encoded protein: CASSLGDRFNEKLFF. V is TRBV7-8 and J is TRBJ1-4, with D tentatively TRBD1 (6 bases). V lost 1 base and J 4 bases, leaving 10 bases between the germline ends. The germline CDR1 and CDR2 sequences are SGHVS and FQNEAQ. The CDR3 has 15 amino acids.